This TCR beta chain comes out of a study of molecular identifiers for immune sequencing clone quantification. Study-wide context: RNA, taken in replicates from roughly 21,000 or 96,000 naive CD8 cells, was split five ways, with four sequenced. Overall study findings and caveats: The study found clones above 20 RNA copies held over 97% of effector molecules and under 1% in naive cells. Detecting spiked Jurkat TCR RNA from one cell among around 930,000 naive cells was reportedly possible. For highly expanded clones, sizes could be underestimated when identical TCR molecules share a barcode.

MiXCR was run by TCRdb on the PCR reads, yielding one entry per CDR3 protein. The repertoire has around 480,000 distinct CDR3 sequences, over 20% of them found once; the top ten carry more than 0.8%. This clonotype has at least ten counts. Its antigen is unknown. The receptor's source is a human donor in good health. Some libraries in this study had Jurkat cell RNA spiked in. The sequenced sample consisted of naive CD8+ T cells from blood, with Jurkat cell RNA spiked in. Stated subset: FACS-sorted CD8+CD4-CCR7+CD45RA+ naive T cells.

The chain's CDR3 is CASMKIGAGDTEAFF. In DNA form, the CDR3 reads TGTGCCAGCATGAAAATAGGGGCAGGCGACACTGAAGCTTTCTTT. This chain connects TRBV6-2 or TRBV6-3 to TRBJ1-1, with D maybe TRBD1 (5 bases). CDR1 is MNHEY and CDR2 is SVGEGT in the germline V gene. The germline V and J ends were trimmed by 7 bases and 3 bases, with 18 bases remaining between them. This CDR3 has 15 residues.